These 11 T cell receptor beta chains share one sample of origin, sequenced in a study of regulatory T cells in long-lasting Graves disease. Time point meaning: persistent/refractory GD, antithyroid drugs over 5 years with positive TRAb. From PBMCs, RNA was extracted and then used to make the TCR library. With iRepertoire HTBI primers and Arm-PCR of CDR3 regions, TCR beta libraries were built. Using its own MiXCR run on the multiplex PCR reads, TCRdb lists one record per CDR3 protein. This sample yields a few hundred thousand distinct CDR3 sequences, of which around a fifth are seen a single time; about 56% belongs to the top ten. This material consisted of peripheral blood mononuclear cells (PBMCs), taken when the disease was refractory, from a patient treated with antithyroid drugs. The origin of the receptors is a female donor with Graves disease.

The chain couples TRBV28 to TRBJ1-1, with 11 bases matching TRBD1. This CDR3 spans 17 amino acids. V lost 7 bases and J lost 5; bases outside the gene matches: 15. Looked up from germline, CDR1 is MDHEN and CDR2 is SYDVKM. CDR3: CASTNPAGQGVGTEAFF. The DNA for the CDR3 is TGTGCCAGCACCAACCCGGCGGGACAGGGGGTGGGAACTGAAGCTTTCTTT.

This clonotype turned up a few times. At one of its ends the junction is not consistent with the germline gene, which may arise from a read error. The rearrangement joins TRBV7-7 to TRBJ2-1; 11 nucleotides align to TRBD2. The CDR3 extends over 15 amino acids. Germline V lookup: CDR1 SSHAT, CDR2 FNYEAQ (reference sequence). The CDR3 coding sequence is TGTGCTAGCAGCCCACTAGCGGGAGAATACCATGAGCAGTTCTTC. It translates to CASSPLAGEYHEQFF. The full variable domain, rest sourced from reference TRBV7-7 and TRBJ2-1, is GAGVSQSPRYKVTKRGQDVTLRCDPISSHATLYWYQQALGQGPEFLTYFNYEAQPDKSGLPSDRFSAERPEGSISTLTIQRTEQRDSAMYRCASSPLAGEYHEQFFGPGTRLTVL.

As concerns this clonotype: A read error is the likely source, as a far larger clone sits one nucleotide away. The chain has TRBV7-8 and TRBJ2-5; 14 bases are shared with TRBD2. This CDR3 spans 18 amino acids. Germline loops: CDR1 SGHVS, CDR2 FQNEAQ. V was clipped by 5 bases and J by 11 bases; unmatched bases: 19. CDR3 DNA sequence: TGTGCCAGCAGCCCCCGGACTAGCGGGGGGAGTAGCTCCTACAAGCAGTACTTC. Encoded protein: CASSPRTSGGSSSYKQYF. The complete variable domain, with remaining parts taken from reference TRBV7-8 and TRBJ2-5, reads GAGVSQSPRYKVAKRGQDVALRCDPISGHVSLFWYQQALGQGPEFLTYFQNEAQLDKSGLPSDRFFAERPEGSVSTLKIQRTQQEDSAVYLCASSPRTSGGSSSYKQYFGPGTRLLVL.

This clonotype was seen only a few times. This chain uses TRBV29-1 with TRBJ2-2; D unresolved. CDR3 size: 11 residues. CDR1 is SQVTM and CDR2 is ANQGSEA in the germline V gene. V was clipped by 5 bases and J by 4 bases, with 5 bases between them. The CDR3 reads CSVYATGELFF. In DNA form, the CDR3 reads TGCAGCGTTTATGCCACCGGGGAGCTGTTTTTT.

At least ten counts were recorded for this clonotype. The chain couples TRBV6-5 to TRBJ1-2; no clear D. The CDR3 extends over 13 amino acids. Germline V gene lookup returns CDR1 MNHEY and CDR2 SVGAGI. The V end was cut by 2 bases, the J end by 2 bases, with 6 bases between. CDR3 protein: CASSYVGNYGYTF. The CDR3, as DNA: TGTGCCAGCAGTTACGTCGGGAACTATGGCTACACCTTC.

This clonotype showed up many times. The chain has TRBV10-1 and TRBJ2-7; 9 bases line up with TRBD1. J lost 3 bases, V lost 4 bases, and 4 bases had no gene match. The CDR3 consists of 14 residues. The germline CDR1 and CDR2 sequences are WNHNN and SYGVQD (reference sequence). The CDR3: CASSAGTGIYEQYF. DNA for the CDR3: TGCGCCAGCAGTGCCGGGACAGGGATCTACGAGCAGTACTTC.

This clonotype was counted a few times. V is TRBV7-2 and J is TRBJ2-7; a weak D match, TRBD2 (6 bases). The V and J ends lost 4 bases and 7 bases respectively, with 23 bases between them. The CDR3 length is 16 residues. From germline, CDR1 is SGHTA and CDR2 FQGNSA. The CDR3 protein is CASSSLRGREVGEQYF. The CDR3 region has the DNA TGTGCCAGCAGCTCCCTCCGTGGCAGGGAGGTGGGAGAGCAGTACTTC.

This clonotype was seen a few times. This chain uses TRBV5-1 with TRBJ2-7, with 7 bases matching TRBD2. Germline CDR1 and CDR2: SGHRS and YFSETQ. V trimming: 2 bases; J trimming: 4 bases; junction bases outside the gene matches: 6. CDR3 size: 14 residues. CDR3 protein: CASSLNPSGYEQYF. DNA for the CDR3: TGCGCCAGCAGCTTAAATCCTAGCGGTTACGAGCAGTACTTC.

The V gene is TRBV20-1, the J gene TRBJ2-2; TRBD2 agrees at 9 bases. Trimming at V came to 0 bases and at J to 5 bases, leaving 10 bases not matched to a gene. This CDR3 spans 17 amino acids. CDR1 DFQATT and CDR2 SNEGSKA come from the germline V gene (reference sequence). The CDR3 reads CSAREPIAGVNTGELFF. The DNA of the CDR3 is TGCAGTGCTAGAGAACCGATAGCGGGAGTAAATACCGGGGAGCTGTTTTTT.

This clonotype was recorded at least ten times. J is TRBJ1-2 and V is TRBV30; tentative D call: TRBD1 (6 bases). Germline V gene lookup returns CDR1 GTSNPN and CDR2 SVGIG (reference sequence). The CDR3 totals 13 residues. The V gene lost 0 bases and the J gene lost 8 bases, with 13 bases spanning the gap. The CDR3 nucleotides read TGTGCCTGGAGTGTAGTACAGGGTGGCGGCTACACCTTC. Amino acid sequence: CAWSVVQGGGYTF.

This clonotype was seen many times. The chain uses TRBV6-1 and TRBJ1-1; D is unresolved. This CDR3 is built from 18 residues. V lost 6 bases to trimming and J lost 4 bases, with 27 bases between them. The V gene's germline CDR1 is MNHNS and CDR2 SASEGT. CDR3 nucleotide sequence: TGTGCCAGCAGCGATCAACACGGCGCCATGCTACCCGGCACTGAAGCTTTCTTT. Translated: CASSDQHGAMLPGTEAFF.